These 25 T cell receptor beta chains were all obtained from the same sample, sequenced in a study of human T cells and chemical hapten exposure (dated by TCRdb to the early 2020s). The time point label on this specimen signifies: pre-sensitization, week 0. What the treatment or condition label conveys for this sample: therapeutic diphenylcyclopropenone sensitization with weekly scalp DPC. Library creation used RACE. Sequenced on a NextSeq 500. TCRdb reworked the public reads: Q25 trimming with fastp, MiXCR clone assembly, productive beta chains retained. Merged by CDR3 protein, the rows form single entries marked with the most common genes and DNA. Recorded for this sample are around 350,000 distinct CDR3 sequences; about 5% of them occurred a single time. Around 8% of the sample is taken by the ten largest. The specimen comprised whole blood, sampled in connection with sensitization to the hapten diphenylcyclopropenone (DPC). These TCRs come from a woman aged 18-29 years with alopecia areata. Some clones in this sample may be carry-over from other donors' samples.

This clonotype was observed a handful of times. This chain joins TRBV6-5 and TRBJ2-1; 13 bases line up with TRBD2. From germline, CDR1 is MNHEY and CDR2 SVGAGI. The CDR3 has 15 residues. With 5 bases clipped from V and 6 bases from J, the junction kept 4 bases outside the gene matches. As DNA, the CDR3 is TGTGCCAGCAGTGAACTAGCGGGGGGGACCAATGAGCAGTTCTTC. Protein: CASSELAGGTNEQFF.

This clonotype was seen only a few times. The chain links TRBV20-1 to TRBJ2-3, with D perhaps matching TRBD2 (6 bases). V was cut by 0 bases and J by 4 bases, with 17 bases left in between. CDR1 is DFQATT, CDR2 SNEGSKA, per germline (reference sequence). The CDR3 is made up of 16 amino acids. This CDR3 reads CSARDSRGNSADTQYF. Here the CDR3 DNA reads TGCAGTGCTAGAGATTCCCGGGGGAATTCGGCAGATACGCAGTATTTT.

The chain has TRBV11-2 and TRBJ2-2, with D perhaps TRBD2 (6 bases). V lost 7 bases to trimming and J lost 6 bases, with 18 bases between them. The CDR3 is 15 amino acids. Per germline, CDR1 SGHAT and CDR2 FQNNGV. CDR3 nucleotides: TGTGCCAGCACCTTGAGCGGGCCGAAAGCCGGGGAGCTGTTTTTT. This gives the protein CASTLSGPKAGELFF.

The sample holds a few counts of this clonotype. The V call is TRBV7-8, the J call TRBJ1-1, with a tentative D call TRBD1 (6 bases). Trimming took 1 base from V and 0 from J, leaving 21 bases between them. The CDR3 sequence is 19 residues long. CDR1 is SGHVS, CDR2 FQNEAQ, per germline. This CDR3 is CASSLVGGPMTPMNTEAFF. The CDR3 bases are TGTGCCAGCAGCTTAGTAGGGGGGCCAATGACCCCCATGAACACTGAAGCTTTCTTT.

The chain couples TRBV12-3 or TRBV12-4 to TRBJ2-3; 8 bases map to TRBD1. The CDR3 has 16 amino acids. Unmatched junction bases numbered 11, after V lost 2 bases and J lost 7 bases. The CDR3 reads CASSLRGGQDSYTQYF. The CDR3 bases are TGTGCCAGCAGTTTAAGAGGGGGACAGGACTCCTATACGCAGTATTTT.

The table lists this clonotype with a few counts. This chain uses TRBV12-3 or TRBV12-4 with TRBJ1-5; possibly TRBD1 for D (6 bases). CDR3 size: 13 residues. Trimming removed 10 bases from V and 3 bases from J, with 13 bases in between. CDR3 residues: CATSTGYNQPQHF. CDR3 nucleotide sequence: TGTGCCACCTCGACAGGTTACAATCAGCCCCAGCATTTT.

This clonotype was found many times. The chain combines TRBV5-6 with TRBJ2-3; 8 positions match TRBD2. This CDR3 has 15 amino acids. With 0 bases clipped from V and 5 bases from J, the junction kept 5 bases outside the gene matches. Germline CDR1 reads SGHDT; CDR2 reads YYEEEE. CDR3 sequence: CASSLGGLAKDTQYF. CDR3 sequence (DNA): TGTGCCAGCAGCTTGGGAGGACTAGCAAAAGATACGCAGTATTTT.

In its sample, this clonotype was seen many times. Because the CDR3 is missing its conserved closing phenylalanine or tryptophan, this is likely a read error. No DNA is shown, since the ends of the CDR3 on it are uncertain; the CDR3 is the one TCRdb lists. The CDR3 sequence: CASSQFGRVRD. The rearrangement uses TRBV23-1 and TRBJ2-7; TRBD2, the D gene given by the table, was not confirmed from the DNA. TRBV23-1 falls under the ORF class, with uncertain function. Counting both end residues, the CDR3 totals 11 amino acids.

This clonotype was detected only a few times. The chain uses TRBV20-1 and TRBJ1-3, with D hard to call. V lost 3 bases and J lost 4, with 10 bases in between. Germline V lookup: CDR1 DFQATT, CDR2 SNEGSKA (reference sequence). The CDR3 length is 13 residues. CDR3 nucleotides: TGCAGTGCTAGTGAGGGCTCCGGAAACACCATATATTTT. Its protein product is CSASEGSGNTIYF.

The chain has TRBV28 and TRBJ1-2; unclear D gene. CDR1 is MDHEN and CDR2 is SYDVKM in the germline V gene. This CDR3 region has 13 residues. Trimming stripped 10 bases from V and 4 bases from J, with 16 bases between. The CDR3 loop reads CATHMDGVYGYTF. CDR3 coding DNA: TGTGCCACCCACATGGACGGCGTCTATGGCTACACCTTC.

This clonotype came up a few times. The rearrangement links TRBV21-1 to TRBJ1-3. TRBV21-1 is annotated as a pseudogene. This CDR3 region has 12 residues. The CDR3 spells CASSPGWNTIYF. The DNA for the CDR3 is TGTGCCAGCAGTCCTGGGTGGAACACCATATATTTT.

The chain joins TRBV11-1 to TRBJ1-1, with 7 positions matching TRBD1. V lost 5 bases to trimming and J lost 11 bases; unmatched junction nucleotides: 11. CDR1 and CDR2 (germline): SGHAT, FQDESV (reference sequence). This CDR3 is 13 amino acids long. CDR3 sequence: CASSRQGQSRAFF. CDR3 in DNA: TGTGCCAGCAGCAGACAGGGACAGTCTCGGGCTTTCTTT.

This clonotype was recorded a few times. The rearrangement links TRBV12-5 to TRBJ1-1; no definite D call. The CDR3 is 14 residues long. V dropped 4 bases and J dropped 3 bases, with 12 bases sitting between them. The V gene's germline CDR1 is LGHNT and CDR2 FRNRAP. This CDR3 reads CASGSYPQDTEAFF. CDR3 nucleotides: TGTGCTAGTGGTTCCTACCCGCAGGACACTGAAGCTTTCTTT.

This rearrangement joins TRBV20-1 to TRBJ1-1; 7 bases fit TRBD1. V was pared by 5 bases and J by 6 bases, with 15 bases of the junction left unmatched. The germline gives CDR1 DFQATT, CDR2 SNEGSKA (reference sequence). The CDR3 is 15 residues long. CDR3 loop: CSAGNAKGGVAEAFF. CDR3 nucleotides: TGCAGTGCTGGCAATGCGAAAGGGGGCGTCGCTGAAGCTTTCTTT.

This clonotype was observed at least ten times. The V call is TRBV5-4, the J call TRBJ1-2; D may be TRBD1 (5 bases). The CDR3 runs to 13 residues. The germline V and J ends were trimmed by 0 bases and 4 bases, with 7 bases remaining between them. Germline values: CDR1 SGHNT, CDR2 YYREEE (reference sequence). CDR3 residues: CASSLAGSYGYTF. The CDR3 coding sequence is TGTGCCAGCAGCTTGGCAGGGAGCTATGGCTACACCTTC.

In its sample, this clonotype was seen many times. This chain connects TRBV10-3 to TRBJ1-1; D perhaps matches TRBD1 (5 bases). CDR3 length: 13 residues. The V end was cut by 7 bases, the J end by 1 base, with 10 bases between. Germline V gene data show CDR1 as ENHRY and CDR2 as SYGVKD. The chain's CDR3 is CAINQGENTEAFF. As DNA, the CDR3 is TGTGCCATCAATCAGGGAGAGAACACTGAAGCTTTCTTT.

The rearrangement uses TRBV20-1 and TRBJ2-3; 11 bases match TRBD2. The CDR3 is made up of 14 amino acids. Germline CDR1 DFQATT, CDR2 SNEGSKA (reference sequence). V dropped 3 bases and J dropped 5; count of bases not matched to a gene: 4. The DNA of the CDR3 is TGCAGTGCTAGGTGGCTAGCGGGGGGAGATACGCAGTATTTT. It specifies CSARWLAGGDTQYF.

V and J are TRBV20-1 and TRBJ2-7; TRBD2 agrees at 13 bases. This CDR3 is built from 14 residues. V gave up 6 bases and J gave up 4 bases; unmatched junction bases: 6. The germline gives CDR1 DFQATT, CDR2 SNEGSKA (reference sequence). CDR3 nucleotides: TGCAGTGCGCGACTAGCGGGGGGTGCTTACGAGCAGTACTTC. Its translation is CSARLAGGAYEQYF.

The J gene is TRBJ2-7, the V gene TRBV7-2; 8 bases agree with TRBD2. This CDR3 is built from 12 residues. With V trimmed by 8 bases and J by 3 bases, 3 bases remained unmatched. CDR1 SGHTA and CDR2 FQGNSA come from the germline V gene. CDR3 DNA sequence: TGTGCCAGCGGCGGGGGGTACTACGAGCAGTACTTC. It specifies CASGGGYYEQYF.

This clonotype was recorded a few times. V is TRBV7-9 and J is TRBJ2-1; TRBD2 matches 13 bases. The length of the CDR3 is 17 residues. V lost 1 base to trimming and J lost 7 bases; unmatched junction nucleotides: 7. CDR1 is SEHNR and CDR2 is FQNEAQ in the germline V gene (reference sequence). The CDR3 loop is CASSLGTSGGAGNEQFF. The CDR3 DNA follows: TGTGCCAGCAGCTTAGGAACTAGCGGGGGGGCCGGGAATGAGCAGTTCTTC.

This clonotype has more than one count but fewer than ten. The DNA of the CDR3 is TGCAGTGCTATAGGGGGCTCAGGCACAGATACGCAGTATTTT. This sequence encodes CSAIGGSGTDTQYF. The genes are TRBV20-1 and TRBJ2-3, with 7 bases matching TRBD1. Germline CDR1 reads DFQATT; CDR2 reads SNEGSKA (reference sequence). The trim removed 4 bases at V and 1 base at J, leaving 5 bases unmatched. The CDR3 runs 14 residues.

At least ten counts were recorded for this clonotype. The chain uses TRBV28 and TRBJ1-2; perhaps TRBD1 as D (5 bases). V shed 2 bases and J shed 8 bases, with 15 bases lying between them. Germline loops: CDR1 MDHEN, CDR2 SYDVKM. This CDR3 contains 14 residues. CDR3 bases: TGTGCCAGCAGTTTAGAGTCCCAGGGTCGAGGCTACACCTTC. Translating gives CASSLESQGRGYTF.

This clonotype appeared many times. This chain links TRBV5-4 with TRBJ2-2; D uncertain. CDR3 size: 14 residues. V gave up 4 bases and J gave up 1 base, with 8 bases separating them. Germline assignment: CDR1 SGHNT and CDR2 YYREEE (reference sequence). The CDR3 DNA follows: TGTGCCAGCAGCCGCCGGCAGAACACCGGGGAGCTGTTTTTT. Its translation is CASSRRQNTGELFF.

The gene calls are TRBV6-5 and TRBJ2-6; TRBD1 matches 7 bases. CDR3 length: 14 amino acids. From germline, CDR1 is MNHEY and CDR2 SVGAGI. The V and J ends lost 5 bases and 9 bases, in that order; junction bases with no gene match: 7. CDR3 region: CASSRPGQYNVLTF. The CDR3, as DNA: TGTGCCAGCAGTCGGCCGGGACAGTACAACGTCCTGACTTTC.

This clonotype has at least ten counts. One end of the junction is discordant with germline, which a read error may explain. CDR3 loop: CASSYSSGLALRGEQFF. Written as DNA, the CDR3 is TGTGCCAGCAGCTACTCGTCGGGACTAGCGCTGAGGGGGGAGCAGTTCTTC. V is TRBV6-5 and J is TRBJ2-1; the match to TRBD2 covers 10 bases. The length of the CDR3 is 17 residues. Germline lookup yields CDR1 MNHEY and CDR2 SVGAGI.